A selection of T cell receptor beta chains follows, all from one sample in a study of cytomegalovirus exposure and HLA in healthy donors. Assay: immunoSEQ multiplex PCR; the TCRdb copy retains only in-frame clones and omits some. Of 85,000 to 100,000 clones listed, 60% to 70% were seen once; the top ten hold roughly 6%. The specimen sequenced was PBMCs. Receptors originate from a woman aged 30 to 39 in good health and CMV-seronegative. CDR3s include the opening cysteine and the closing phenylalanine or tryptophan. The D gene is left open where the match is weak. The size field is filled for only some rows; it gives once, few, many or a size class.

V gene: TRBV5-4; D gene: -; clone size: -; J gene: TRBJ2-5; CDR3 protein: CASSLGPGSVETQYF; CDR3 DNA: TGTGCCAGCAGCTTGGGCCCCGGGTCGGTGGAGACCCAGTACTTC
V gene: TRBV5-1; D gene: -; clone size: -; J gene: TRBJ2-2; CDR3 protein: CASSLATSGELFF; CDR3 DNA: TGCGCCAGCAGCTTGGCAACATCCGGGGAGCTGTTTTTT
V gene: TRBV10-2; D gene: -; clone size: -; J gene: TRBJ1-5; CDR3 protein: CASSESLKPQHF; CDR3 DNA: TGCGCCAGCAGTGAGTCTTTAAAGCCCCAGCATTTT
V gene: TRBV7-7; D gene: TRBD2; clone size: few; J gene: TRBJ2-2; CDR3 protein: CASSLGLAGTGELFF; CDR3 DNA: TGTGCCAGCAGCTTAGGACTAGCGGGGACCGGGGAGCTGTTTTTT
V gene: TRBV4-3; D gene: -; clone size: -; J gene: TRBJ2-3; CDR3 protein: CASSRTSTDTQYF; CDR3 DNA: TGCGCCAGCAGCCGGACTAGCACAGATACGCAGTATTTT
V gene: TRBV2; D gene: TRBD1; clone size: -; J gene: TRBJ2-1; CDR3 protein: CAGQGPSYNEQFF; CDR3 DNA: TGTGCCGGACAGGGACCCTCCTACAATGAGCAGTTCTTC
V gene: TRBV5-4; D gene: -; clone size: -; J gene: TRBJ2-5; CDR3 protein: CASRGNQRQETQYF; CDR3 DNA: TGTGCCAGCAGGGGGAACCAGCGGCAAGAGACCCAGTACTTC
V gene: TRBV5-4; D gene: TRBD2; clone size: once; J gene: TRBJ2-7; CDR3 protein: CASSSGGLRRDEQYF; CDR3 DNA: TGTGCCAGCAGCTCGGGGGGGCTCAGGCGCGACGAGCAGTACTTC
V gene: TRBV5-4; D gene: -; clone size: -; J gene: TRBJ1-1; CDR3 protein: CASSFGRDTEAFF; CDR3 DNA: TGTGCCAGCAGCTTTGGCAGGGACACTGAAGCTTTCTTT
V gene: TRBV10-3; D gene: TRBD1; clone size: once; J gene: TRBJ1-6; CDR3 protein: CAISDWTGTSPLHF; CDR3 DNA: TGTGCCATCAGTGATTGGACAGGGACCTCACCCCTCCACTTT
V gene: TRBV28; D gene: -; clone size: -; J gene: TRBJ1-2; CDR3 protein: CASSLTGQPYGYTF; CDR3 DNA: TGTGCCAGCAGTTTAACCGGACAGCCCTATGGCTACACCTTC
V gene: TRBV7-6; D gene: -; clone size: -; J gene: TRBJ1-5; CDR3 protein: CASSPNGRVQPQHF; CDR3 DNA: TGTGCCAGCAGCCCCAATGGGAGGGTGCAGCCCCAGCATTTT
V gene: TRBV4-3; D gene: -; clone size: -; J gene: TRBJ2-2; CDR3 protein: CASSQAGRGRDTGELFF; CDR3 DNA: TGCGCCAGCAGCCAAGCAGGCAGGGGAAGGGACACCGGGGAGCTGTTTTTT
V gene: TRBV11-2; D gene: -; clone size: -; J gene: TRBJ2-7; CDR3 protein: CASSLGPRASSYEQYF; CDR3 DNA: TGTGCCAGCAGCTTAGGCCCCAGGGCAAGCTCCTACGAGCAGTACTTC
V gene: TRBV7-3; D gene: TRBD2; clone size: -; J gene: TRBJ2-7; CDR3 protein: CASSLTTSGRWNEQYF; CDR3 DNA: TGTGCCAGCAGCTTAACGACTAGCGGGAGATGGAACGAGCAGTACTTC
V gene: TRBV6-5; D gene: TRBD2; clone size: few; J gene: TRBJ2-5; CDR3 protein: CASSSPMSGGGETQYF; CDR3 DNA: TGTGCCAGCAGTTCTCCAATGAGCGGGGGCGGGGAGACCCAGTACTTC
V gene: TRBV6-6; D gene: -; clone size: once; J gene: TRBJ2-2; CDR3 protein: CASSYSTRGVGELFF; CDR3 DNA: TGTGCCAGCAGTTACTCGACCAGGGGAGTCGGGGAGCTGTTTTTT
V gene: TRBV5-4; D gene: TRBD2; clone size: once; J gene: TRBJ2-5; CDR3 protein: CASLLAGVPETQYF; CDR3 DNA: TGTGCCAGCCTCTTAGCGGGAGTCCCGGAGACCCAGTACTTC
V gene: TRBV10-1; D gene: TRBD2; clone size: once; J gene: TRBJ2-7; CDR3 protein: CASSPSGGFYEQYF; CDR3 DNA: TGCGCCAGCAGTCCTAGCGGGGGATTCTACGAGCAGTACTTC
V gene: TRBV5-6; D gene: -; clone size: -; J gene: TRBJ1-5; CDR3 protein: CASSFRGMGQPQHF; CDR3 DNA: TGTGCCAGCAGCTTCCGGGGGATGGGGCAGCCCCAGCATTTT
V gene: TRBV11-2; D gene: -; clone size: few; J gene: TRBJ2-4; CDR3 protein: CASSESRAKNIQYF; CDR3 DNA: TGTGCCAGCAGCGAAAGCAGGGCCAAAAACATTCAGTACTTC
V gene: TRBV5-1; D gene: TRBD2; clone size: few; J gene: TRBJ2-7; CDR3 protein: CASSSGTGLGLAGTISYEQYF; CDR3 DNA: TGCGCCAGCAGCTCCGGGACTGGTTTGGGACTAGCGGGGACGATATCCTACGAGCAGTACTTC
V gene: TRBV2; D gene: TRBD1; clone size: -; J gene: TRBJ1-2; CDR3 protein: CASSGGTGGYGYTF; CDR3 DNA: TGTGCCAGCAGTGGGGGGACAGGAGGGTATGGCTACACCTTC
V gene: TRBV5-6; D gene: TRBD1; clone size: -; J gene: TRBJ1-5; CDR3 protein: CASSLERGRGSNQPQHF; CDR3 DNA: TGTGCCAGCAGCTTGGAGAGGGGGCGCGGAAGCAATCAGCCCCAGCATTTT
V gene: TRBV6-6; D gene: TRBD1; clone size: -; J gene: TRBJ2-7; CDR3 protein: CASSSSRQGNSYEQYF; CDR3 DNA: TGTGCCAGCAGTTCTTCCAGACAGGGAAATTCCTACGAGCAGTACTTC
V gene: TRBV9; D gene: TRBD2; clone size: -; J gene: TRBJ2-5; CDR3 protein: CASSRGLAGGGQETQYF; CDR3 DNA: TGTGCCAGCAGCCGCGGACTAGCGGGAGGAGGGCAAGAGACCCAGTACTTC
V gene: TRBV10-3; D gene: -; clone size: -; J gene: TRBJ1-6; CDR3 protein: CAIRAGGNMALHF; CDR3 DNA: TGTGCCATCAGGGCGGGCGGTAATATGGCCCTCCACTTT
V gene: TRBV2; D gene: -; clone size: -; J gene: TRBJ1-6; CDR3 protein: CASIGGLNSPLHF; CDR3 DNA: TGTGCCAGCATAGGAGGACTGAATTCACCCCTCCACTTT
V gene: TRBV11-1; D gene: TRBD1; clone size: few; J gene: TRBJ2-7; CDR3 protein: CASTRQGLEQYF; CDR3 DNA: TGTGCCAGCACCCGACAGGGGCTCGAGCAGTACTTC
V gene: TRBV30; D gene: -; clone size: few; J gene: TRBJ2-3; CDR3 protein: CAWSEGTWDFDTDTQYF; CDR3 DNA: TGTGCCTGGAGCGAGGGGACGTGGGACTTTGACACAGATACGCAGTATTTT
V gene: TRBV7-6; D gene: TRBD2; clone size: -; J gene: TRBJ2-3; CDR3 protein: CASSSTSGGATSTDTQYF; CDR3 DNA: TGTGCCAGCAGCTCGACTAGCGGGGGAGCCACTAGCACAGATACGCAGTATTTT
V gene: TRBV9; D gene: -; clone size: -; J gene: TRBJ1-2; CDR3 protein: CASSGNRINYGYTF; CDR3 DNA: TGTGCCAGCAGCGGAAACAGGATTAACTATGGCTACACCTTC
V gene: TRBV6-1; D gene: TRBD1; clone size: few; J gene: TRBJ1-1; CDR3 protein: CASRVTGDTEAFF; CDR3 DNA: TGTGCCAGCAGAGTGACAGGGGACACTGAAGCTTTCTTT
V gene: TRBV6-1; D gene: -; clone size: few; J gene: TRBJ1-3; CDR3 protein: CASSDAGRDTIYF; CDR3 DNA: TGTGCCAGCAGTGACGCAGGTCGAGACACCATATATTTT
V gene: TRBV5-1; D gene: -; clone size: few; J gene: TRBJ2-2; CDR3 protein: CASRPGTPNTGELFF; CDR3 DNA: TGCGCCAGCCGGCCCGGGACACCGAACACCGGGGAGCTGTTTTTT
V gene: TRBV7-2; D gene: TRBD1; clone size: -; J gene: TRBJ1-2; CDR3 protein: CASSLGQGAYGYTF; CDR3 DNA: TGTGCCAGCAGCCTGGGACAGGGGGCTTATGGCTACACCTTC
V gene: TRBV2; D gene: TRBD1; clone size: -; J gene: TRBJ2-7; CDR3 protein: CATLRGRGYEQYF; CDR3 DNA: TGTGCCACCCTCAGGGGGCGCGGGTACGAGCAGTACTTC
V gene: TRBV6-6; D gene: TRBD2; clone size: -; J gene: TRBJ2-1; CDR3 protein: CASSYGTRVSYNEQFF; CDR3 DNA: TGTGCCAGCAGTTACGGGACTAGGGTTTCCTACAATGAGCAGTTCTTC